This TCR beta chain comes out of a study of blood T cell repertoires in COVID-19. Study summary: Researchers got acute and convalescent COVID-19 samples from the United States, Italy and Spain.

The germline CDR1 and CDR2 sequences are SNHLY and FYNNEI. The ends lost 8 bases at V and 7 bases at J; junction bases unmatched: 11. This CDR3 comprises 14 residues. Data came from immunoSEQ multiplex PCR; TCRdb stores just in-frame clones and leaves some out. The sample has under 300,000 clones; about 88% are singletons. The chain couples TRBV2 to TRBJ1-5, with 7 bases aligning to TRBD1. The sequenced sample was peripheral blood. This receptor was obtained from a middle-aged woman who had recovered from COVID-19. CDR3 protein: CASLEDRSSQPQHF. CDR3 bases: TGTGCCAGCCTAGAGGACAGGTCAAGCCAGCCCCAGCATTTT.